Sequencing of this T cell receptor (beta chain) was carried out in a study of Ad26.COV2.S vaccination and SARS-CoV-2 variants. CDR3 length: 14 residues. CDR1 is SGHRS, CDR2 YFSETQ, per germline. Trimming cost V 4 bases and J 1 base, with 6 bases left between them. TCRdb's table, derived via immunoSEQ multiplex PCR, lists solely in-frame clones and lacks some. The sample lists 400,000 to 500,000 clones; about 88% were seen once. Treatment in this sample: 19 received Ad26.COV2.S at low or high dose, single or two shots; roughly 5 received placebo; per-sample allocation not given. Sampling was done on day 63 after the first vaccine or placebo injection.

The specimen was peripheral blood, collected in a trial of Ad26.COV2.S vaccine versus placebo. The sequence was obtained from a person between 18 and 59 years old who received the Ad26.COV2.S COVID-19 vaccine or a placebo. This chain connects TRBV5-1 to TRBJ2-6; no reliable D call. The CDR3 region is CASSPPSGANVLTF. CDR3 nucleotides: TGCGCCAGCAGCCCTCCATCTGGGGCCAACGTCCTGACTTTC.